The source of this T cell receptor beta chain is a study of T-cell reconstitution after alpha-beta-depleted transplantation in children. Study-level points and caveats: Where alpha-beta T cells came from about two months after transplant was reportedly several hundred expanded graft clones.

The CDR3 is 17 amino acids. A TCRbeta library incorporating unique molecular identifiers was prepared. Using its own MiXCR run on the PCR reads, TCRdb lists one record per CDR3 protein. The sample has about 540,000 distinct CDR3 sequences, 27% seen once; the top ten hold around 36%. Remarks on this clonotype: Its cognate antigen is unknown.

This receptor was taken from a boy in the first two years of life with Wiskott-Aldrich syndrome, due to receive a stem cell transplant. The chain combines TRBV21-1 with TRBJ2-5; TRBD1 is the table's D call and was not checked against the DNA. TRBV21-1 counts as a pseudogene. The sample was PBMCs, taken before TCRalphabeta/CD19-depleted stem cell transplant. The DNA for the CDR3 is TGTGCCAGCAGCAAAGTATACTGCGGGGGCGGTCAAGAGACCCAGTACTTC. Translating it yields CASSKVYCGGGQETQYF.